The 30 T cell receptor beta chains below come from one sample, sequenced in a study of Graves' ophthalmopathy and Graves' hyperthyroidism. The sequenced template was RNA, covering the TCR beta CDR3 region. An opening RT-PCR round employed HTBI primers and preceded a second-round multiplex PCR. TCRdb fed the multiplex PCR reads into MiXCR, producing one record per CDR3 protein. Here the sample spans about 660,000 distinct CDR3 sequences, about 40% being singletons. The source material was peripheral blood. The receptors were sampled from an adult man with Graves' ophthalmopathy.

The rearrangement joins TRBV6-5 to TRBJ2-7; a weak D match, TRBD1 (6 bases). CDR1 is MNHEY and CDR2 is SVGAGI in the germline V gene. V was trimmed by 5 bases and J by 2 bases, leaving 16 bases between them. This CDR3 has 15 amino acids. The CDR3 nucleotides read TGTGCCAGCAGTCCCCAGTGGGACACGACCTACGAGCAGTACTTC. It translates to CASSPQWDTTYEQYF.

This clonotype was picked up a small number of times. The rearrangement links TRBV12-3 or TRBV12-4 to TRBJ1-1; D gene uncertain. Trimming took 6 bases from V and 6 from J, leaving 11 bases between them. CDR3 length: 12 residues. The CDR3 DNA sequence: TGTGCCAGCAGCCTTACGGTCTCTGAAGCTTTCTTT. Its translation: CASSLTVSEAFF.

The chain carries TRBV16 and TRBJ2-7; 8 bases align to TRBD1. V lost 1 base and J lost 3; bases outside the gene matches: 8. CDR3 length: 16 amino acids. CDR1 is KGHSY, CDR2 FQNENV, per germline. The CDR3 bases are TGTGCCAGCAGCCAATTCATCGGGACAGGATTCTACGAGCAGTACTTC. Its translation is CASSQFIGTGFYEQYF.

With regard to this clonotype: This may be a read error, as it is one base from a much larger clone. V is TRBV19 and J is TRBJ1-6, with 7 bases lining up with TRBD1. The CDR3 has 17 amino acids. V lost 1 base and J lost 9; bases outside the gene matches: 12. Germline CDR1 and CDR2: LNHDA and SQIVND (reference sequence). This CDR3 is CASSIVQGKVGVSPLHF. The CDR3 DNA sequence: TGTGCCAGTAGTATAGTACAGGGGAAGGTCGGGGTTTCACCCCTCCACTTT. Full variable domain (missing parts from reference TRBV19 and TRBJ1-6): DGGITQSPKYLFRKEGQNVTLSCEQNLNHDAMYWYRQDPGQGLRLIYYSQIVNDFQKGDIAEGYSVSREKKESFPLTVTSAQKNPTAFYLCASSIVQGKVGVSPLHFGNGTRLTVT.

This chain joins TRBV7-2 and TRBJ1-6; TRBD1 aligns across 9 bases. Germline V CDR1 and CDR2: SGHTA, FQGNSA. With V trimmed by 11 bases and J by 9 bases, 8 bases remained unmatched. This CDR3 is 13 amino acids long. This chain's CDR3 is CAGSPDRGSPLHF. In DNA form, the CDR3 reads TGTGCCGGCTCACCGGACAGGGGTTCACCCCTCCACTTT. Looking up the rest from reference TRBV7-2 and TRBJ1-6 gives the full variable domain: GAGVSQSPSNKVTEKGKDVELRCDPISGHTALYWYRQSLGQGLEFLIYFQGNSAPDKSGLPSDRFSAERTGGSVSTLTIQRTQQEDSAVYLCAGSPDRGSPLHFGNGTRLTVT.

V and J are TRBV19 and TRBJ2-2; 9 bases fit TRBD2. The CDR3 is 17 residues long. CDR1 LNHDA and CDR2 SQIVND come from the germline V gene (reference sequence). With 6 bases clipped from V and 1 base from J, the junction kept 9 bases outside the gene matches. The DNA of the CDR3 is TGTGCCAGTAGATATCTCGCGCGGGAGGGGAACACCGGGGAGCTGTTTTTT. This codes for CASRYLAREGNTGELFF.

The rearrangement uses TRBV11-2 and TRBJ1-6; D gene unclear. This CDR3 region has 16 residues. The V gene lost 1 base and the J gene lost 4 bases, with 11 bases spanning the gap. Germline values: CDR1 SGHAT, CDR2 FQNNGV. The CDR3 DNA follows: TGTGCCAGCAGCTTAGTACGGGCAGCTTATAATTCACCCCTCCACTTT. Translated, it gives CASSLVRAAYNSPLHF.

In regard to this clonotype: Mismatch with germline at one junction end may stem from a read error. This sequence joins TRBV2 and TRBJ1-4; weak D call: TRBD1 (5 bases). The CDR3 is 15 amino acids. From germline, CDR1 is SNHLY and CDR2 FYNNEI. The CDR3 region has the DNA TGTGCCAGCAGTGTAGACCGCCGGGGCCTTGAAAAACTGCTTTTT. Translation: CASSVDRRGLEKLLF.

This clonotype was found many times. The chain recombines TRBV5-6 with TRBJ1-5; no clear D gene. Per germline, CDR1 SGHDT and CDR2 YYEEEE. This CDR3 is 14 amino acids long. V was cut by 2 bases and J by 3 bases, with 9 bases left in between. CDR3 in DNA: TGTGCCAGCAGCTTTTCCGGGGTCAATCAGCCCCAGCATTTT. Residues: CASSFSGVNQPQHF.

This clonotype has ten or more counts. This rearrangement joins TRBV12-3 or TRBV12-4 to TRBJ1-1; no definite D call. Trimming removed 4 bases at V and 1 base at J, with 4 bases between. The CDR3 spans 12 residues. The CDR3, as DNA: TGTGCCAGCAGTTGGGCGAACACTGAAGCTTTCTTT. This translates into CASSWANTEAFF.

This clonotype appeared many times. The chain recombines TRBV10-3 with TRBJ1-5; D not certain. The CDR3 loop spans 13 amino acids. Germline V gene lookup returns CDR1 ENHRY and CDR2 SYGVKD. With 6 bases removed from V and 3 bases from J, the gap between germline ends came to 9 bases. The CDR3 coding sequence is TGTGCCATCAGCGCGGGGATCAATCAGCCCCAGCATTTT. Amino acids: CAISAGINQPQHF.

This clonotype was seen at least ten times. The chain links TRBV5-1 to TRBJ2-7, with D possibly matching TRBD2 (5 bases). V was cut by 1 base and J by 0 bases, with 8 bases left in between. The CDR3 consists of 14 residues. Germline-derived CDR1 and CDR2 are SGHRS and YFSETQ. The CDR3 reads CASSLQTSSYEQYF. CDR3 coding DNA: TGCGCCAGCAGCTTGCAAACTAGCTCCTACGAGCAGTACTTC.

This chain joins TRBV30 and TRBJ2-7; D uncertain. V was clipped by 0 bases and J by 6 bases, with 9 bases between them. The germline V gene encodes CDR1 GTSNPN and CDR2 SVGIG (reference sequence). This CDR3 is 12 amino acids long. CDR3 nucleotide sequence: TGTGCCTGGAGTGTTTCCCCCGGCGAGCAGTACTTC. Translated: CAWSVSPGEQYF.

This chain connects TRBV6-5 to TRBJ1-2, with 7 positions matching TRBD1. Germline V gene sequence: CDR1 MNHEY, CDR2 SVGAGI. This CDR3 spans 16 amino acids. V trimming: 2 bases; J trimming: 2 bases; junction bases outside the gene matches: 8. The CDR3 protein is CASSYQRSGGNYGYTF. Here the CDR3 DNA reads TGTGCCAGCAGTTACCAGCGGTCAGGGGGGAACTATGGCTACACCTTC.

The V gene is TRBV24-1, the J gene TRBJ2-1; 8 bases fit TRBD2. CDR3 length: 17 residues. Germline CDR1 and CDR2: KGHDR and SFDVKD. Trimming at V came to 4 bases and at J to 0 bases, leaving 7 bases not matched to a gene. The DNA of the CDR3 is TGTGCCACCAGTGACCTGATAGCGGGGAGCTCCTACAATGAGCAGTTCTTC. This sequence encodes CATSDLIAGSSYNEQFF.

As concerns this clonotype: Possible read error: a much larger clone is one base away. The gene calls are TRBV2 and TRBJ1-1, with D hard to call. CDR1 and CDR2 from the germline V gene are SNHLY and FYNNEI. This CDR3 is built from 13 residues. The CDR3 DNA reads TGTGCCAGCAGCTCGGACGTGAACTCTGAAGCTTTCTTT. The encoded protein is CASSSDVNSEAFF.

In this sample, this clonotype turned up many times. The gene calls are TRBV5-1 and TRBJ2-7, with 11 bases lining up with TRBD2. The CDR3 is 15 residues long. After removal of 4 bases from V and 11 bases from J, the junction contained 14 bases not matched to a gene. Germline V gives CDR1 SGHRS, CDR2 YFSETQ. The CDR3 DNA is TGCGCCAGCAGCCCGGGGACTAGCGGACCATTGGATAAGTACTTC. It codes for CASSPGTSGPLDKYF. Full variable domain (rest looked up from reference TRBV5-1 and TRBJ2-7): KAGVTQTPRYLIKTRGQQVTLSCSPISGHRSVSWYQQTPGQGLQFLFEYFSETQRNKGNFPGRFSGRQFSNSRSEMNVSTLELGDSALYLCASSPGTSGPLDKYFGPGTRLTVT.

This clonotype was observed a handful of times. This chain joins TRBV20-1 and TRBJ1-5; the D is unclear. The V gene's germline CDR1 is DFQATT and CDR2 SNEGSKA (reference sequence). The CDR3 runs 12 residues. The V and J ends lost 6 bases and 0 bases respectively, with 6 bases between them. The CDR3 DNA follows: TGCAGTGCCAAGGTTAGCAATCAGCCCCAGCATTTT. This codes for CSAKVSNQPQHF.

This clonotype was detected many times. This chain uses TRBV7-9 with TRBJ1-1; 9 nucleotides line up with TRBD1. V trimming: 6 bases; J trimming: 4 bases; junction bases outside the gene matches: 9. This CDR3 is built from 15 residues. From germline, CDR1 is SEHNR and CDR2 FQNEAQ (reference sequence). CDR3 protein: CASRSGTGSTTEAFF. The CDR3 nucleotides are TGTGCCAGCAGGTCGGGGACAGGGTCTACCACTGAAGCTTTCTTT. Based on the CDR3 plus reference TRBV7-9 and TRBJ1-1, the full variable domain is DTGVSQNPRHKITKRGQNVTFRCDPISEHNRLYWYRQTLGQGPEFLTYFQNEAQLEKSRLLSDRFSAERPKGSFSTLEIQRTEQGDSAMYLCASRSGTGSTTEAFFGQGTRLTVV.

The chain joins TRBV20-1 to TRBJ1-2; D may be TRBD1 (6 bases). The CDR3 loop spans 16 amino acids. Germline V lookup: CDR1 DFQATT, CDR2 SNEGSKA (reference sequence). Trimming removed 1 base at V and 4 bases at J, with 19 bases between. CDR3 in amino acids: CSARGTQDRVFYGYTF. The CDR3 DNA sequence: TGCAGTGCTAGAGGAACACAGGACAGAGTTTTCTATGGCTACACCTTC.

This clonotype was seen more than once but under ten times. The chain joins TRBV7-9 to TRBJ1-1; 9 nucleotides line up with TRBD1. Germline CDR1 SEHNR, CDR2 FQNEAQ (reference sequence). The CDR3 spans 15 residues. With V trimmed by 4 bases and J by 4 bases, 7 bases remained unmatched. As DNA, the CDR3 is TGTGCCAGCAGCTCCCCCGGGACAGGGACCACTGAAGCTTTCTTT. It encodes CASSSPGTGTTEAFF. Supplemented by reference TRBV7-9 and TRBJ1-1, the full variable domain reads DTGVSQNPRHKITKRGQNVTFRCDPISEHNRLYWYRQTLGQGPEFLTYFQNEAQLEKSRLLSDRFSAERPKGSFSTLEIQRTEQGDSAMYLCASSSPGTGTTEAFFGQGTRLTVV.

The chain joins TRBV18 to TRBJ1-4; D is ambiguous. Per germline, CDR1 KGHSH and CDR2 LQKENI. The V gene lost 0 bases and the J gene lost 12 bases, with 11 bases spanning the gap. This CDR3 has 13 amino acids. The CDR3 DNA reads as TGTGCCAGCTCACCACCCGGTGCGCCCCAACTGTTTTTT. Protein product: CASSPPGAPQLFF.

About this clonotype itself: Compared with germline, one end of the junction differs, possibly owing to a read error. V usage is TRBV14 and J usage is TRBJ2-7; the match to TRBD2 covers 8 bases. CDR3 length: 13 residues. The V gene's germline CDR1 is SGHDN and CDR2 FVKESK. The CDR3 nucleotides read TGTGCCAGCAGCCAAGTCCCCTCGGGGGGGCAGTACTTT. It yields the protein CASSQVPSGGQYF.

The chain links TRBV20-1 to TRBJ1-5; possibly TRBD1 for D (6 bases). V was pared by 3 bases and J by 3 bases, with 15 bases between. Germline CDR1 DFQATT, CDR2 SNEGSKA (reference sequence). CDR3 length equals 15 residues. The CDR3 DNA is TGCAGTGCTAGGGATTCCAGGACAGCCAATCAGCCCCAGCATTTT. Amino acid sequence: CSARDSRTANQPQHF.

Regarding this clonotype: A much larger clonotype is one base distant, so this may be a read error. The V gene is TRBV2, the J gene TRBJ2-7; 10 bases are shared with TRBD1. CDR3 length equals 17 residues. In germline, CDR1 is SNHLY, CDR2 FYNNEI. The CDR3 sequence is CAGRQPGQGFISYEQYF. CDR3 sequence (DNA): TGTGCCGGCAGACAACCGGGACAGGGGTTTATCTCCTACGAGCAGTACTTC. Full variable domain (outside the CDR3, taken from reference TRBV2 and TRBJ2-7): EPEVTQTPSHQVTQMGQEVILRCVPISNHLYFYWYRQILGQKVEFLVSFYNNEISEKSEIFDDQFSVERPDGSNFTLKIRSTKLEDSAMYFCAGRQPGQGFISYEQYFGPGTRLTVT.

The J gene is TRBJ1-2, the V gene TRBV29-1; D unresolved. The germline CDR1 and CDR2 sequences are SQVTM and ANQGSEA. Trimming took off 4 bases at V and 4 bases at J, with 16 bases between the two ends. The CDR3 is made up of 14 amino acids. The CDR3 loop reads CSVAGAREGYGYTF. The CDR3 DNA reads TGCAGCGTTGCCGGAGCGAGGGAAGGCTATGGCTACACCTTC.

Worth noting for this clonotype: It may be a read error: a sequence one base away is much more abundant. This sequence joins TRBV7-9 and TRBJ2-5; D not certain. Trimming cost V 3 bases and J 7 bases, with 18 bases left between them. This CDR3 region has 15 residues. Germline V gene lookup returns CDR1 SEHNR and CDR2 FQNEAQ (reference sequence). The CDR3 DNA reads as TGTGCCAGCAGCTTTACGGTTTCGGGTCGAGGGACCCAGTACTTC. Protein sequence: CASSFTVSGRGTQYF.

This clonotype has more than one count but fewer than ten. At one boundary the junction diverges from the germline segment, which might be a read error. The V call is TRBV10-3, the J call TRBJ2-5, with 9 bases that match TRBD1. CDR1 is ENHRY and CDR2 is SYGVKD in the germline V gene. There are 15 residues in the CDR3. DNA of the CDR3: TGTGCCAGCAGTGAGGGACAGGGAGGGAGTGAGACCCAGTACTTC. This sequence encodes CASSEGQGGSETQYF.

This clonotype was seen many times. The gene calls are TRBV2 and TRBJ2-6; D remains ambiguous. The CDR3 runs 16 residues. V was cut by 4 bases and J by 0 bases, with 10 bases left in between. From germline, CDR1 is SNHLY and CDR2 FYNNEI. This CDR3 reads CASSAGRASGANVLTF. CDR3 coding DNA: TGTGCCAGCAGTGCCGGACGTGCCTCTGGGGCCAACGTCCTGACTTTC.

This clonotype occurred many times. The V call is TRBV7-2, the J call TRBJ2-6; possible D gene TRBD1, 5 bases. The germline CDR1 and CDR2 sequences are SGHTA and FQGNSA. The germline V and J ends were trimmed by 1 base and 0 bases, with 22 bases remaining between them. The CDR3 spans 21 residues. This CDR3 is CASSLEVWRDSRSSGANVLTF. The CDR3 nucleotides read TGTGCCAGCAGCTTAGAAGTTTGGCGAGACAGCCGGAGCTCTGGGGCCAACGTCCTGACTTTC. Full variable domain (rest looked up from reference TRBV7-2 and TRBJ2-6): GAGVSQSPSNKVTEKGKDVELRCDPISGHTALYWYRQSLGQGLEFLIYFQGNSAPDKSGLPSDRFSAERTGGSVSTLTIQRTQQEDSAVYLCASSLEVWRDSRSSGANVLTFGAGSRLTVL.